This T cell receptor beta chain was profiled in a study of OX40 agonist ivuxolimab in advanced cancers. The table came from immunoSEQ multiplex PCR; TCRdb's copy has only in-frame clones and leaves some out. The sample contains tens of thousands of clones, 80% to 90% of which appear only once. Trimming cost V 2 bases and J 0 bases, with 2 bases left between them. The CDR3 is made up of 13 amino acids. Germline V gene lookup returns CDR1 MNHNY and CDR2 SVGAGI (reference sequence). Sample: CD4+ or CD8+ T cells sorted from blood, taken in a trial of the OX40 agonist ivuxolimab. This sequence joins TRBV6-6 and TRBJ1-3; D is uncertain. This TCR was sampled from an adult with an advanced solid tumor such as melanoma, head and neck, liver or kidney cancer. The CDR3: CASSYTSGNTIYF. The CDR3 DNA follows: TGTGCCAGCAGTTACACCTCTGGAAACACCATATATTTT.